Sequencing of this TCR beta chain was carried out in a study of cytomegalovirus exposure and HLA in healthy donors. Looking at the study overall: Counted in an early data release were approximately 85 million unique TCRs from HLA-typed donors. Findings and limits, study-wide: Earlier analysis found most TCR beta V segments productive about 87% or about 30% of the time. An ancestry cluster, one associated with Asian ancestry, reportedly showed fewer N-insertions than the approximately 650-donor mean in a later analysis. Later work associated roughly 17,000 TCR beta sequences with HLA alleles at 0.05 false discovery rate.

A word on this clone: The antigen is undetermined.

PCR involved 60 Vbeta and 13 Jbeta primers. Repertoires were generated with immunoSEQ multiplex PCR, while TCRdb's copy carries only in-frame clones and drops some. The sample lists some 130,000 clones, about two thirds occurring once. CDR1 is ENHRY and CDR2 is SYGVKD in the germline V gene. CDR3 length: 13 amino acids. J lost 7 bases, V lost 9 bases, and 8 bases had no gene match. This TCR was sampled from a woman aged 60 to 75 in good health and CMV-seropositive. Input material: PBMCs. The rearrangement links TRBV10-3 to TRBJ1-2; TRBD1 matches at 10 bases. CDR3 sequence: CAINQGTGVGYTF. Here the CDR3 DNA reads TGTGCCATTAACCAGGGGACAGGGGTTGGCTACACCTTC.